This T cell receptor beta chain was sequenced in a study of cytomegalovirus exposure and HLA in healthy donors. Germline loops: CDR1 SGHRS, CDR2 YFSETQ. This CDR3 spans 17 amino acids. V gave up 0 bases and J gave up 6 bases; unmatched junction bases: 13. It was with 60 Vbeta and 13 Jbeta primers that the PCR ran. Sequencing used immunoSEQ multiplex PCR; TCRdb keeps in-frame clones, though not all of them. This repertoire shows under 55,000 clones, over 60% found once; its top ten account for 3% to 4%. The chain is built from TRBV5-1 and TRBJ2-3, with 7 bases matching TRBD1. The source is a woman in her thirties in good health and CMV-seronegative. Sequenced input: PBMCs. The CDR3, as DNA: TGCGCCAGCAGCTTGGTCTTTAGAGGGGGCACCGCGGATACGCAGTATTTT. The encoded protein is CASSLVFRGGTADTQYF.